The present entry profiles one TCR beta chain with its context. This CDR3 has 14 residues. Germline CDR1 and CDR2: SQVTM and ANQGSEA. With 3 bases clipped from V and 2 bases from J, the junction kept 4 bases outside the gene matches. The entry originates in a study of blood T cell repertoires in COVID-19. The repertoire was sequenced with immunoSEQ multiplex PCR; TCRdb's copy has only in-frame clones and lacks some. The table lists approximately 300,000 clones, over 75% of them singletons. This TCR was recovered from a woman younger than 30 who had recovered from COVID-19. The specimen sequenced was PBMCs or T cells enriched from blood (not recorded which). The V and J genes are TRBV29-1 and TRBJ2-1, with 7 bases lining up with TRBD1. The DNA for the CDR3 is TGCAGCGTTGATCCAGGGGGAGCCTACAATGAGCAGTTCTTC. As protein: CSVDPGGAYNEQFF.